These 14 T cell receptor beta chains share one sample of origin, sequenced in a study of regulatory T cells in long-lasting Graves disease. Time point defined: persistent/refractory GD, antithyroid drugs over 5 years with positive TRAb. The TCR library was made from RNA extracted from PBMCs. Arm-PCR of CDR3 regions and iRepertoire HTBI primers were used to build TCR beta libraries. Using its own MiXCR run on the multiplex PCR reads, TCRdb lists one record per CDR3 protein. The table shows about 470,000 distinct CDR3 sequences, with about a fifth occurring only once. The sequencing here drew on peripheral blood mononuclear cells (PBMCs), taken when the disease was refractory, from a patient treated with antithyroid drugs. The receptors here all came from a female donor with Graves disease.

V and J are TRBV9 and TRBJ2-7; TRBD2 matches 13 bases. The CDR3 sequence is 16 residues long. The germline V gene has CDR1 SGDLS and CDR2 YYNGEE. V was pared by 3 bases and J by 2 bases, with 5 bases of the junction left unmatched. The CDR3 nucleotides are TGTGCCAGCAGCGCTTCGACTAGCGGGAGGACCTACGAGCAGTACTTC. This sequence encodes CASSASTSGRTYEQYF.

Many counts were recorded for this clonotype. The chain uses TRBV7-9 and TRBJ2-2; the match to TRBD1 covers 9 bases. The CDR3 has 16 residues. Looked up from germline, CDR1 is SEHNR and CDR2 is FQNEAQ (reference sequence). The ends lost 5 bases at V and 0 bases at J; junction bases unmatched: 4. CDR3 DNA sequence: TGTGCCAGCAGCCGATGGACAGGGGCGAACACCGGGGAGCTGTTTTTT. This encodes CASSRWTGANTGELFF. The variable domain in full, completed from reference TRBV7-9 and TRBJ2-2, reads DTGVSQNPRHKITKRGQNVTFRCDPISEHNRLYWYRQTLGQGPEFLTYFQNEAQLEKSRLLSDRFSAERPKGSFSTLEIQRTEQGDSAMYLCASSRWTGANTGELFFGEGSRLTVL.

This clonotype was picked up a small number of times. The gene calls are TRBV30 and TRBJ1-4; D unresolved. There are 13 residues in the CDR3. Germline CDR1 GTSNPN, CDR2 SVGIG (reference sequence). V shed 1 base and J shed 4 bases, with 7 bases lying between them. The CDR3 is CAWSAQRNEKLFF. For the CDR3, the DNA is TGTGCCTGGAGTGCCCAGCGTAATGAAAAACTGTTTTTT.

This clonotype was counted at least ten times. The chain couples TRBV20-1 to TRBJ2-5; 7 bases map to TRBD2. Germline loops: CDR1 DFQATT, CDR2 SNEGSKA (reference sequence). This CDR3 region has 14 residues. The junction had 10 bases not matched to a gene; V was cut back by 6 bases and J by 3 bases. CDR3 DNA: TGCAGTGCAAACCTTGCGGGAGTAAAAGAGACCCAGTACTTC. Residues: CSANLAGVKETQYF.

This clonotype was found many times. The chain uses TRBV29-1 and TRBJ2-5; 13 positions match TRBD2. In germline, CDR1 is SQVTM, CDR2 ANQGSEA. The CDR3 has 16 residues. V shed 7 bases, J shed 0 bases, and the junction held 8 bases outside the gene matches. The CDR3 nucleotides are TGCAGCGCCGCCCCGGGACTAGCGGGATACCAAGAGACCCAGTACTTC. This sequence encodes CSAAPGLAGYQETQYF. The whole variable domain, filled in from reference TRBV29-1 and TRBJ2-5, reads SAVISQKPSRDICQRGTSLTIQCQVDSQVTMMFWYRQQPGQSLTLIATANQGSEATYESGFVIDKFPISRPNLTFSTLTVSNMSPEDSSIYLCSAAPGLAGYQETQYFGPGTRLLVL.

This clonotype has ten or more counts. This rearrangement joins TRBV3-1 to TRBJ1-1, with D perhaps TRBD1 (5 bases). The CDR3 contains 15 residues. Trimming pared 3 bases from V and 3 bases from J, leaving 14 bases between. Germline-derived CDR1 and CDR2 are LGHDT and YNNKEL (reference sequence). CDR3 in DNA: TGTGCCAGCAGCCATTCAGGGAACGGGGACACTGAAGCTTTCTTT. Translation gives CASSHSGNGDTEAFF.

In this sample, this clonotype turned up many times. This sequence joins TRBV12-3 or TRBV12-4 and TRBJ2-2; 12 positions agree with TRBD2. V lost 5 bases and J lost 3; bases outside the gene matches: 1. The CDR3 consists of 15 residues. CDR3 sequence: CASSRLAGDTGELFF. The CDR3 bases are TGTGCCAGCAGTCGACTAGCGGGAGACACCGGGGAGCTGTTTTTT.

Ten or more counts support this clonotype. The gene calls are TRBV27 and TRBJ2-4, with D unclear. From germline, CDR1 is MNHEY and CDR2 SMNVEV (reference sequence). V lost 6 bases and J 1 base, leaving 22 bases between the germline ends. The length of the CDR3 is 18 residues. The CDR3, as DNA: TGTGCCAGCAGCCCAGGTCCAGGTAGTATCCTCGCCAAAAACATTCAGTACTTC. Translation gives CASSPGPGSILAKNIQYF.

This clonotype appeared many times. The chain is built from TRBV19 and TRBJ2-7, with 11 bases aligning to TRBD2. Per the germline V gene, CDR1 is LNHDA and CDR2 is SQIVND (reference sequence). CDR3 length equals 14 residues. J gave up 4 bases and V 6 bases, and 5 bases lay outside the gene matches. This CDR3 reads CASSPGLAGYEQYF. CDR3 nucleotide sequence: TGTGCCAGTAGCCCTGGACTAGCGGGTTACGAGCAGTACTTC.

CDR3 in amino acids: CASRGGGAGLGSSYEQYF. The CDR3 bases are TGTGCCAGCAGGGGGGGGGGAGCGGGCCTGGGGTCTTCCTACGAGCAGTACTTC. The chain couples TRBV6-2 or TRBV6-3 to TRBJ2-7, with TRBD2 matching 7 bases. The CDR3 sequence is 18 residues long. From germline, CDR1 is MNHEY and CDR2 SVGEGT. V dropped 6 bases and J dropped 1; count of bases not matched to a gene: 18.

This clonotype was seen only a few times. The chain is built from TRBV5-5 and TRBJ1-2; TRBD1 is a possible D gene (5 bases). V was shortened by 0 bases and J by 0 bases, with 9 bases between the two germline ends. The CDR3 has 15 residues. Germline V gene sequence: CDR1 SGHKS, CDR2 YYEKEE (reference sequence). The CDR3 reads CASSLAGGANYGYTF. The CDR3 nucleotides read TGTGCCAGCAGCTTGGCCGGGGGAGCTAACTATGGCTACACCTTC.

In regard to this clonotype: This may stem from a read error, because a much larger clone lies one nucleotide away. The J gene is TRBJ2-5, the V gene TRBV28, with D unclear. Trimming stripped 8 bases from V and 1 base from J, with 14 bases between. CDR3 length equals 14 residues. CDR1 and CDR2 from the germline V gene are MDHEN and SYDVKM. This CDR3 reads CASGRYSVQETQYF. As DNA, the CDR3 is TGTGCCAGCGGTCGGTACTCAGTCCAAGAGACCCAGTACTTC.

This clonotype showed up just a few times. This chain connects TRBV5-6 to TRBJ1-5; D perhaps matches TRBD1 (5 bases). The germline V gene encodes CDR1 SGHDT and CDR2 YYEEEE. This CDR3 has 13 residues. Trimming took off 4 bases at V and 5 bases at J, with 10 bases between the two ends. CDR3 nucleotide sequence: TGTGCCAGCAGCGGCGGGACGCATCAGCCCCAGCATTTT. Protein product: CASSGGTHQPQHF.

This clonotype was counted ten times or more. The CDR3 region has the DNA TGTGCCAGCAGCACCTCAAGACAGGGGGCGAGGGAAAAACTGTTTTTT. Translation gives CASSTSRQGAREKLFF. J is TRBJ1-4 and V is TRBV7-2, with TRBD1 matching over 10 bases. The CDR3 is 16 residues long. Germline trimming cut 5 bases from V and 8 bases from J; bases unmatched to any gene: 11. Germline CDR1 and CDR2: SGHTA and FQGNSA.